Shown below are 30 T cell receptor beta chains from a single sample sequenced in a study of glioma-infiltrating T cells after dendritic cell vaccination. The data were produced by immunoSEQ multiplex PCR, yet TCRdb's version contains in-frame clones alone and is incomplete. Among approximately 46,000 clones listed, around nine tenths were seen once. Time point described: after dendritic cell vaccination, including at tumor progression/relapse. Sequencing used blood, obtained after dendritic cell vaccination. The receptors were gathered from a human donor with glioblastoma.

This chain connects TRBV15 to TRBJ2-7; 7 nucleotides agree with TRBD1. This CDR3 spans 17 amino acids. Germline CDR1 reads LNHNV; CDR2 reads YYDKDF (reference sequence). The trim removed 0 bases at V and 2 bases at J, leaving 10 bases unmatched. CDR3 nucleotides: TGTGCCACCAGCAGAGATCGCAGGACAGGCATTCCCTACGAGCAGTACTTC. The encoded protein is CATSRDRRTGIPYEQYF.

The chain employs TRBV19 and TRBJ1-2; unclear D gene. CDR1 LNHDA and CDR2 SQIVND come from the germline V gene (reference sequence). Trimming pared 4 bases from V and 7 bases from J, leaving 13 bases between. CDR3 length equals 13 residues. CDR3 amino acids: CASSNGQSLGYTF. DNA of the CDR3: TGTGCCAGTAGTAATGGGCAGAGCCTTGGCTACACCTTC.

The V and J genes are TRBV2 and TRBJ2-7; 7 nucleotides agree with TRBD2. Germline V gene data show CDR1 as SNHLY and CDR2 as FYNNEI. The CDR3 covers 16 residues. V lost 8 bases and J lost 2; bases outside the gene matches: 15. CDR3 DNA: TGTGCCAGCGGATTTGAACTAGCGTTGATCACCTACGAGCAGTACTTC. This translates into CASGFELALITYEQYF.

The rearrangement uses TRBV6-5 and TRBJ1-2; the match to TRBD1 covers 7 bases. Per the germline V gene, CDR1 is MNHEY and CDR2 is SVGAGI. V was clipped by 7 bases and J by 3 bases; unmatched bases: 5. This CDR3 has 13 amino acids. DNA for the CDR3: TGTGCCAGCACGAAACAGGGGTACTATGGCTACACCTTC. It specifies CASTKQGYYGYTF.

The V gene is TRBV5-1, the J gene TRBJ1-1, with TRBD1 matching over 10 bases. This CDR3 is 14 amino acids long. CDR1 and CDR2 from the germline V gene are SGHRS and YFSETQ. V dropped 0 bases and J dropped 5; count of bases not matched to a gene: 1. The CDR3 DNA follows: TGCGCCAGCAGCTTGGGACAGGGGGCGACTGAAGCTTTCTTT. This translates into CASSLGQGATEAFF. Full variable domain (remainder filled in from reference TRBV5-1 and TRBJ1-1): KAGVTQTPRYLIKTRGQQVTLSCSPISGHRSVSWYQQTPGQGLQFLFEYFSETQRNKGNFPGRFSGRQFSNSRSEMNVSTLELGDSALYLCASSLGQGATEAFFGQGTRLTVV.

V usage is TRBV7-3 and J usage is TRBJ2-3, with 13 bases lining up with TRBD2. The germline gives CDR1 SGHTA, CDR2 FQGTGA. After removal of 5 bases from V and 6 bases from J, the junction contained 5 bases not matched to a gene. This CDR3 has 15 residues. The CDR3 here is CASSAGLAGSDTQYF. The CDR3 DNA is TGTGCCAGCAGCGCGGGACTAGCGGGATCGGATACGCAGTATTTT.

The V gene is TRBV7-9, the J gene TRBJ1-1; D not resolved. CDR1 and CDR2 (germline): SEHNR, FQNEAQ (reference sequence). V dropped 7 bases and J dropped 1 base, with 16 bases sitting between them. CDR3 length: 15 amino acids. Here the CDR3 reads CASTLIGGKNTEAFF. Written as DNA, the CDR3 is TGTGCCAGCACCCTTATTGGAGGGAAGAACACTGAAGCTTTCTTT.

The rearrangement uses TRBV12-5 and TRBJ1-1, with 7 nucleotides matching TRBD1. This CDR3 has 13 amino acids. CDR1 and CDR2 (germline): LGHNT, FRNRAP. With V trimmed by 3 bases and J by 12 bases, 10 bases remained unmatched. The CDR3 coding sequence is TGTGCTAGTGGTTTTAGGGACAGATTTCCATCTTTCTTT. This gives the protein CASGFRDRFPSFF. Full variable domain (rest looked up from reference TRBV12-5 and TRBJ1-1): DARVTQTPRHKVTEMGQEVTMRCQPILGHNTVFWYRQTMMQGLELLAYFRNRAPLDDSGMPKDRFSAEMPDATLATLKIQPSEPRDSAVYFCASGFRDRFPSFFGQGTRLTVV.

J is TRBJ1-4 and V is TRBV5-4; D is undetermined. The germline V gene has CDR1 SGHNT and CDR2 YYREEE (reference sequence). V was trimmed by 3 bases and J by 6 bases, leaving 12 bases between them. This CDR3 contains 14 residues. CDR3: CASSSNQQDEKLFF. The CDR3 region has the DNA TGTGCCAGCAGCTCCAATCAGCAGGATGAAAAACTGTTTTTT.

The chain recombines TRBV29-1 with TRBJ2-7, with a tentative D call TRBD1 (6 bases). The CDR3 covers 13 residues. Trimming pared 5 bases from V and 0 bases from J, leaving 11 bases between. Germline V gene lookup returns CDR1 SQVTM and CDR2 ANQGSEA. DNA of the CDR3: TGCAGCGTTCAGGGGCCTTCCTCCTACGAGCAGTACTTC. It encodes CSVQGPSSYEQYF.

This clone showed up just once. V gene TRBV5-5 combines with J gene TRBJ1-1, with D possibly TRBD1 on 5 matching bases. CDR3 size: 16 residues. Germline V gene sequence: CDR1 SGHKS, CDR2 YYEKEE (reference sequence). Trimming removed 3 bases from V and 2 bases from J, with 17 bases in between. The CDR3 is CASSSPPGRANTEAFF. The CDR3 nucleotides read TGTGCCAGCAGCTCCCCGCCGGGCAGGGCCAACACTGAAGCTTTCTTT.

The rearrangement joins TRBV29-1 to TRBJ1-5; TRBD1 aligns across 9 bases. V lost 5 bases and J lost 9; bases outside the gene matches: 14. The germline V gene encodes CDR1 SQVTM and CDR2 ANQGSEA. CDR3 length: 15 amino acids. The CDR3 bases are TGCAGCGTTTCTGTGGGACAGGGATCTAGCTTGCCCCAGCATTTT. Its translation: CSVSVGQGSSLPQHF. The entire variable domain, with the rest obtained from reference TRBV29-1 and TRBJ1-5, is as follows: SAVISQKPSRDICQRGTSLTIQCQVDSQVTMMFWYRQQPGQSLTLIATANQGSEATYESGFVIDKFPISRPNLTFSTLTVSNMSPEDSSIYLCSVSVGQGSSLPQHFGDGTRLSIL.

The chain couples TRBV9 to TRBJ2-2; 9 bases line up with TRBD2. V was clipped by 1 base and J by 3 bases; unmatched bases: 4. This CDR3 comprises 16 residues. Looked up from germline, CDR1 is SGDLS and CDR2 is YYNGEE. In DNA form, the CDR3 reads TGTGCCAGCAGCGTAATAGCGGGAGCTTACACCGGGGAGCTGTTTTTT. Translated: CASSVIAGAYTGELFF.

This chain links TRBV27 with TRBJ1-2, with 7 bases identical to TRBD1. Germline CDR1 is MNHEY and CDR2 is SMNVEV (reference sequence). This CDR3 contains 12 residues. The J segment lost 7 bases and the V segment lost 4 bases, leaving 3 bases of the junction unmatched. The CDR3: CASSSDRAGYTF. CDR3 nucleotide sequence: TGTGCCAGCAGTTCAGACAGGGCTGGCTACACCTTC.

V usage is TRBV19 and J usage is TRBJ1-5, with 9 bases identical to TRBD1. Trimming at V came to 6 bases and at J to 6 bases, leaving 9 bases not matched to a gene. The CDR3 runs to 15 residues. Germline V gene data show CDR1 as LNHDA and CDR2 as SQIVND (reference sequence). In nucleotides, the CDR3 is TGTGCCAGTAGCCAGGGACAGGGAGTCAGTCAGCCCCAGCATTTT. The encoded protein is CASSQGQGVSQPQHF.

The sample holds a few counts of this clone. This chain connects TRBV29-1 to TRBJ2-5; 8 nucleotides line up with TRBD1. CDR1 SQVTM and CDR2 ANQGSEA come from the germline V gene. With 6 bases clipped from V and 10 bases from J, the junction kept 13 bases outside the gene matches. This CDR3 region has 13 residues. CDR3 residues: CSVEATGVGGQYF. The DNA of the CDR3 is TGCAGCGTAGAGGCGACAGGGGTTGGTGGCCAGTACTTC.

The chain carries TRBV10-3 and TRBJ1-1; D remains ambiguous. From germline, CDR1 is ENHRY and CDR2 SYGVKD. The CDR3 length is 13 residues. With 2 bases removed from V and 2 bases from J, the gap between germline ends came to 6 bases. CDR3 nucleotide sequence: TGTGCCATCAGTGAGACAGCTAACACTGAAGCTTTCTTT. Amino acid sequence: CAISETANTEAFF.

This clone was counted between two and nine times. The chain has TRBV13 and TRBJ2-5; 11 bases are a match to TRBD2. The junction had 6 bases not matched to a gene; V was cut back by 5 bases and J by 1 base. This CDR3 region has 16 residues. The germline V gene encodes CDR1 PRHDT and CDR2 FYEKMQ (reference sequence). CDR3 nucleotides: TGTGCCAGCAGCCCTGGACTAGCGGGCCTCCAAGAGACCCAGTACTTC. It translates to CASSPGLAGLQETQYF.

The V call is TRBV27, the J call TRBJ1-1; possibly TRBD1 for D (6 bases). Trimming took off 3 bases at V and 0 bases at J, with 20 bases between the two ends. The germline gives CDR1 MNHEY, CDR2 SMNVEV (reference sequence). This CDR3 comprises 18 residues. The DNA for the CDR3 is TGTGCCAGCAGTTTTTTCTTACAGGGTGGCCTCATGAACACTGAAGCTTTCTTT. It specifies CASSFFLQGGLMNTEAFF.

The rearrangement links TRBV27 to TRBJ1-5; D might be TRBD1 (5 bases). The CDR3 spans 17 residues. Germline V gene lookup returns CDR1 MNHEY and CDR2 SMNVEV (reference sequence). V lost 4 bases and J lost 0, with 16 bases in between. CDR3 DNA: TGTGCCAGCAGTTCGGGGCGGGGTAAGCCTAGCAATCAGCCCCAGCATTTT. Translating gives CASSSGRGKPSNQPQHF.

This chain joins TRBV29-1 and TRBJ1-5, with D tentatively TRBD1 (5 bases). The CDR3 sequence is 12 residues long. CDR1 SQVTM and CDR2 ANQGSEA come from the germline V gene. Trimming shortened V by 7 bases and J by 5 bases, and 12 bases separated the two germline ends. The CDR3 DNA is TGCAGCGCGGGGGACGGGGATCAGCCCCAGCATTTT. Protein: CSAGDGDQPQHF.

This chain uses TRBV27 with TRBJ1-2; weak D call: TRBD1 (5 bases). The germline CDR1 and CDR2 sequences are MNHEY and SMNVEV (reference sequence). Trimming cost V 0 bases and J 4 bases, with 9 bases left between them. CDR3 length: 14 residues. The CDR3 bases are TGTGCCAGCAGTTTATCAGGAGGGACCTATGGCTACACCTTC. Amino acids: CASSLSGGTYGYTF.

The V and J genes are TRBV28 and TRBJ1-2; tentative D call: TRBD1 (6 bases). Germline CDR1 and CDR2: MDHEN and SYDVKM. The CDR3 runs to 17 residues. V dropped 6 bases and J dropped 2 bases, with 22 bases sitting between them. CDR3 nucleotide sequence: TGTGCCAGCAGCCCTCCGTCAGGGGCCCCCTGGAACTATGGCTACACCTTC. It is translated as CASSPPSGAPWNYGYTF.

This clone came up once. V gene TRBV6-1 combines with J gene TRBJ2-7, with 11 bases identical to TRBD2. This CDR3 is built from 15 residues. Losses at the gene ends were 6 bases for V and 2 bases for J; bases not matched to a gene: 6. The germline CDR1 and CDR2 sequences are MNHNS and SASEGT. The CDR3: CASRLAGERPYEQYF. In nucleotides, the CDR3 is TGTGCCAGCAGACTAGCGGGAGAAAGGCCCTACGAGCAGTACTTC.

The chain carries TRBV9 and TRBJ1-2, with TRBD1 identical over 7 bases. The V gene's germline CDR1 is SGDLS and CDR2 YYNGEE. CDR3 size: 16 residues. Trimming cost V 3 bases and J 2 bases; bases outside gene matches: 10. CDR3 bases: TGTGCCAGCAGCGCCCACAGGGGCAGCTTAAACTATGGCTACACCTTC. It is translated as CASSAHRGSLNYGYTF.

The gene calls are TRBV15 and TRBJ1-4; no reliable D call. The CDR3 loop spans 13 amino acids. V was trimmed by 0 bases and J by 5 bases, leaving 4 bases between them. Germline V gene data show CDR1 as LNHNV and CDR2 as YYDKDF (reference sequence). In DNA, the CDR3 is TGTGCCACCAGCAGAGACAGAAATGAAAAACTGTTTTTT. The encoded protein is CATSRDRNEKLFF. The full variable domain, with the rest looked up from reference TRBV15 and TRBJ1-4, is DAMVIQNPRYQVTQFGKPVTLSCSQTLNHNVMYWYQQKSSQAPKLLFHYYDKDFNNEADTPDNFQSRRPNTSFCFLDIRSPGLGDTAMYLCATSRDRNEKLFFGSGTQLSVL.

V gene TRBV25-1 combines with J gene TRBJ2-7, with a possible D match to TRBD2 (6 bases). Germline CDR1 is MGHDK and CDR2 is SYGVNS. V was pared by 4 bases and J by 6 bases, with 16 bases between. The CDR3 totals 14 residues. The CDR3 loop reads CASSGGTWTGEQYF. Written as DNA, the CDR3 is TGTGCCAGCAGTGGCGGGACGTGGACGGGCGAGCAGTACTTC.

The chain couples TRBV4-3 to TRBJ2-5; 13 bases are a match to TRBD2. Germline values: CDR1 LGHNA, CDR2 YSLEER. V lost 2 bases to trimming and J lost 5 bases; unmatched junction nucleotides: 5. The length of the CDR3 is 16 residues. The chain's CDR3 is CASSQTSGREGETQYF. DNA of the CDR3: TGCGCCAGCAGCCAAACTAGCGGGAGGGAGGGGGAGACCCAGTACTTC.

This clone was seen only a few times. The chain recombines TRBV7-8 with TRBJ2-3, with D tentatively TRBD1 (6 bases). Between the trimmed V and J ends, which lost 5 bases and 0 bases, there was a span of 18 bases. There are 17 residues in the CDR3. Germline assignment: CDR1 SGHVS and CDR2 FQNEAQ. The CDR3 reads CASSKRNRDSSTDTQYF. The CDR3 nucleotides are TGTGCCAGCAGCAAACGAAACAGGGATAGCAGCACAGATACGCAGTATTTT.

The chain carries TRBV7-9 and TRBJ2-3; D might be TRBD1 (5 bases). Germline V CDR1 and CDR2: SEHNR, FQNEAQ (reference sequence). Trimming left V 5 bases short and J 6 bases short, with 15 bases between. The CDR3 is 14 residues long. The CDR3: CASSHGRGTDTQYF. The CDR3 DNA reads as TGTGCCAGCAGCCACGGTAGGGGTACGGATACGCAGTATTTT.